This T cell receptor (beta chain) was documented in a study of shared clonotypes between healthy human individuals. In the study overall: Every donor yielded three CD4 naive, three CD4 memory, two CD8 naive and one CD8 memory plate.

Regarding the study as a whole: What limited the represented genetic and exposure-history diversity was the small number of donors.

Only Caucasian adults living in Nashville, Tennessee made up the donor group. As to this clone: The antigen is unknown.

Produced via immunoSEQ multiplex PCR; TCRdb's table is partial and in-frame only. The sample includes about 600,000 clones, approximately 97% of them seen just once. CDR3 length: 18 amino acids. With 4 bases removed from V and 5 bases from J, the gap between germline ends came to 21 bases. The germline CDR1 and CDR2 sequences are SSHAT and FNYEAQ (reference sequence). What was sequenced was naive CD4+ T cells sorted from blood. As to subset: CD45RA+ positively selected. The genes are TRBV7-7 and TRBJ2-6; D is undetermined. The TCR comes from a woman in her 30s in good health. The CDR3 spells CASSCRISAQSRANVLTF. CDR3 DNA sequence: TGTGCCAGCAGCTGTAGGATAAGTGCACAAAGTCGGGCCAACGTCCTGACTTTC.